A single sample gave rise to the 31 T cell receptor beta chains below, sequenced in a study of T cell responses to AZD1222 COVID-19 vaccine. Using immunoSEQ multiplex PCR, the repertoire was profiled, and TCRdb retains in-frame clones only, with some absent. Of roughly 120,000 clones in the sample, about 86% were seen once. Sequences were derived from peripheral blood, sampled 28 days after the second AZD1222 dose. All receptors come from an adult who received the AZD1222 COVID-19 vaccine.

The chain recombines TRBV9 with TRBJ2-2, with D possibly matching TRBD1 (5 bases). From germline, CDR1 is SGDLS and CDR2 YYNGEE. Between the trimmed V and J ends, which lost 0 bases and 3 bases, there was a span of 12 bases. This CDR3 is built from 16 residues. The CDR3 bases are TGTGCCAGCAGCGTAGCGGCGTCAGGGTACACCGGGGAGCTGTTTTTT. This sequence encodes CASSVAASGYTGELFF.

The CDR3 spells CASSPGQGDPRTISGNTIYF. CDR3 nucleotides: TGCGCCAGCAGCCCAGGACAGGGTGATCCCCGGACGATATCTGGAAACACCATATATTTT. The rearrangement links TRBV5-1 to TRBJ1-3; 8 bases map to TRBD1. V lost 4 bases, J lost 1 base, and 19 bases stayed unmatched. Germline V lookup: CDR1 SGHRS, CDR2 YFSETQ. CDR3 length: 20 residues.

This clone has just a few counts. CDR3 region: CATSRDSRWERGYTF. The CDR3 nucleotides are TGTGCCACCAGCAGAGATTCTCGCTGGGAAAGGGGCTACACCTTC. This rearrangement joins TRBV15 to TRBJ1-2; D call uncertain. V lost 0 bases and J 8 bases, leaving 16 bases between the germline ends. Germline values: CDR1 LNHNV, CDR2 YYDKDF (reference sequence). The CDR3 runs 15 residues.

The rearrangement links TRBV4-3 to TRBJ2-1; D gene ambiguous. Germline CDR1 reads LGHNA; CDR2 reads YSLEER. V shed 3 bases and J shed 5 bases, with 11 bases lying between them. This CDR3 is built from 14 residues. As DNA, the CDR3 is TGCGCCAGCAGCCAGGGCTTCCGGGACAATGAGCAGTTCTTC. Translation gives CASSQGFRDNEQFF.

The V gene is TRBV7-3, the J gene TRBJ2-5; D is uncertain. V was shortened by 6 bases and J by 5 bases, with 13 bases between the two germline ends. The CDR3 runs 13 residues. Per the germline V gene, CDR1 is SGHTA and CDR2 is FQGTGA. The CDR3 sequence is CASSLNSGETQYF. The CDR3 DNA is TGTGCCAGCAGTCTAAACTCCGGGGAGACCCAGTACTTC.

The chain carries TRBV6-5 and TRBJ1-1, with D unclear. V lost 0 bases and J lost 2, with 7 bases in between. The CDR3 is 14 residues long. Germline CDR1 reads MNHEY; CDR2 reads SVGAGI. CDR3 sequence (DNA): TGTGCCAGCAGTTACTCAGGGTATAACACTGAAGCTTTCTTT. Its translation: CASSYSGYNTEAFF.

The CDR3 is CASLLGNTEAFF. CDR3 DNA: TGTGCCAGTCTTCTTGGGAACACTGAAGCTTTCTTT. V and J are TRBV19 and TRBJ1-1; the D is unclear. The V gene's germline CDR1 is LNHDA and CDR2 SQIVND (reference sequence). The ends were cut back, 8 bases at V and 1 base at J, with 8 bases in the middle. The CDR3 covers 12 residues.

This clone was observed a few times. This rearrangement joins TRBV13 to TRBJ1-1; D perhaps matches TRBD1 (5 bases). This CDR3 is built from 14 residues. CDR1 PRHDT and CDR2 FYEKMQ come from the germline V gene (reference sequence). Trimming left V 4 bases short and J 3 bases short, with 12 bases between. This CDR3 reads CASSYQGKDTEAFF. For the CDR3, the DNA is TGTGCCAGCAGCTACCAGGGTAAGGACACTGAAGCTTTCTTT. Looking up the rest from reference TRBV13 and TRBJ1-1 gives the full variable domain: AAGVIQSPRHLIKEKRETATLKCYPIPRHDTVYWYQQGPGQDPQFLISFYEKMQSDKGSIPDRFSAQQFSDYHSELNMSSLELGDSALYFCASSYQGKDTEAFFGQGTRLTVV.

The genes are TRBV18 and TRBJ1-4; tentative D call: TRBD1 (5 bases). Trimming pared 3 bases from V and 0 bases from J, leaving 8 bases between. This CDR3 is built from 15 residues. Germline loops: CDR1 KGHSH, CDR2 LQKENI. The CDR3 loop reads CASSPEQATNEKLFF. The CDR3 DNA reads TGTGCCAGCTCACCGGAACAGGCAACTAATGAAAAACTGTTTTTT.

The V gene is TRBV30, the J gene TRBJ1-1; TRBD1 matches at 9 bases. Germline values: CDR1 GTSNPN, CDR2 SVGIG (reference sequence). Trimming removed 3 bases from V and 4 bases from J; junction bases left unmatched: 9. The CDR3 consists of 15 residues. The CDR3, as DNA: TGTGCCTGGAGAGCTAACAGGGGGCGGGTCACTGAAGCTTTCTTT. As protein: CAWRANRGRVTEAFF.

This chain uses TRBV14 with TRBJ1-4; D is ambiguous. This CDR3 spans 14 amino acids. Germline V gene lookup returns CDR1 SGHDN and CDR2 FVKESK. Trimming removed 2 bases from V and 3 bases from J, with 7 bases in between. Here the CDR3 DNA reads TGTGCCAGCAGCCAACAACTTTCTAATGAAAAACTGTTTTTT. Protein sequence: CASSQQLSNEKLFF.

This chain joins TRBV24-1 and TRBJ2-2, with 7 bases identical to TRBD1. Germline V gene data show CDR1 as KGHDR and CDR2 as SFDVKD. The CDR3 has 14 residues. V was pared by 6 bases and J by 5 bases, with 5 bases of the junction left unmatched. CDR3 bases: TGTGCCACCAGTCCGGGACAGAGAACCGGGGAGCTGTTTTTT. This gives the protein CATSPGQRTGELFF.

This clone was seen a handful of times. V usage is TRBV5-5 and J usage is TRBJ1-2; D uncertain. Per the germline V gene, CDR1 is SGHKS and CDR2 is YYEKEE (reference sequence). The CDR3 loop spans 16 amino acids. V was trimmed by 2 bases and J by 0 bases, leaving 14 bases between them. The CDR3: CASSFSLNSPNYGYTF. CDR3 nucleotides: TGTGCCAGCAGCTTCTCCCTGAACAGCCCTAACTATGGCTACACCTTC.

The CDR3 DNA follows: TGTGCCAGCACCCCGGACAGCCCCCAGGGGAACACTGAAGCTTTCTTT. Translation: CASTPDSPQGNTEAFF. The chain combines TRBV6-6 with TRBJ1-1; D perhaps matches TRBD1 (6 bases). Trimming shortened V by 7 bases and J by 1 base, and 19 bases separated the two germline ends. The CDR3 has 16 residues. Germline-derived CDR1 and CDR2 are MNHNY and SVGAGI (reference sequence).

This clone was seen more than once but under ten times. J is TRBJ2-3 and V is TRBV6-1; D might be TRBD2 (5 bases). V gave up 2 bases and J gave up 5 bases, with 11 bases separating them. This CDR3 spans 14 amino acids. Germline V lookup: CDR1 MNHNS, CDR2 SASEGT. The CDR3 sequence is CASSETLAKDTQYF. CDR3 DNA: TGTGCCAGCAGTGAAACTCTAGCAAAAGATACGCAGTATTTT.

V and J are TRBV9 and TRBJ1-2; D unclear. CDR3 length: 17 residues. Trimming cost V 1 base and J 6 bases, with 22 bases left between them. From germline, CDR1 is SGDLS and CDR2 YYNGEE. The CDR3, as DNA: TGTGCCAGCAGCGTAAGTCCCCGGATGGTAGGAGATAATGGCTACACCTTC. Its protein is CASSVSPRMVGDNGYTF.

The V call is TRBV4-3, the J call TRBJ1-3, with D possibly being TRBD1 (5 bases). The V end lost 0 bases, the J end lost 0 bases, and 9 bases lay between the germline ends. The CDR3 sequence is 16 residues long. CDR1 and CDR2 (germline): LGHNA, YSLEER. This CDR3 is CASSQDRGYSGNTIYF. In DNA form, the CDR3 reads TGCGCCAGCAGCCAAGATCGGGGGTACTCTGGAAACACCATATATTTT.

The chain joins TRBV7-2 to TRBJ1-5; D is perhaps TRBD1 (5 bases). This CDR3 is 18 amino acids long. Trimming removed 1 base at V and 2 bases at J, with 18 bases between. CDR1 SGHTA and CDR2 FQGNSA come from the germline V gene. The CDR3 DNA is TGTGCCAGCAGCTTAGAATCGGGGGGTATTGGGGGCAATCAGCCCCAGCATTTT. Translated, it gives CASSLESGGIGGNQPQHF.

The chain employs TRBV7-2 and TRBJ1-1, with TRBD1 matching 10 bases. The CDR3 totals 14 residues. Germline V gene sequence: CDR1 SGHTA, CDR2 FQGNSA. Trimming removed 5 bases from V and 10 bases from J; junction bases left unmatched: 10. CDR3 sequence (DNA): TGTGCCAGCAGCCAAGGAGACAGGGGGCTGCGAGCTTTCTTT. Translation gives CASSQGDRGLRAFF. Full variable domain (rest looked up from reference TRBV7-2 and TRBJ1-1): GAGVSQSPSNKVTEKGKDVELRCDPISGHTALYWYRQSLGQGLEFLIYFQGNSAPDKSGLPSDRFSAERTGGSVSTLTIQRTQQEDSAVYLCASSQGDRGLRAFFGQGTRLTVV.

The V and J genes are TRBV30 and TRBJ2-2; D possibly corresponds to TRBD2 (5 bases). CDR3 length equals 13 residues. Trimming took off 3 bases at V and 6 bases at J, with 11 bases between the two ends. From germline, CDR1 is GTSNPN and CDR2 SVGIG (reference sequence). CDR3 sequence (DNA): TGTGCCTGGAGACCTAGCTTCGCCGGGGAGCTGTTTTTT. Protein sequence: CAWRPSFAGELFF.

J is TRBJ1-2 and V is TRBV9, with D possibly being TRBD1 (5 bases). This CDR3 has 15 residues. Per germline, CDR1 SGDLS and CDR2 YYNGEE. V lost 0 bases to trimming and J lost 4 bases, with 13 bases between them. CDR3 sequence reads: CASSVGGAGVYGYTF. The CDR3 bases are TGTGCCAGCAGCGTAGGAGGGGCTGGTGTCTATGGCTACACCTTC.

The rearrangement uses TRBV5-1 and TRBJ1-1; 9 positions agree with TRBD1. The CDR3 length is 18 residues. Losses at the gene ends were 4 bases for V and 1 base for J; bases not matched to a gene: 14. Germline CDR1 is SGHRS and CDR2 is YFSETQ. CDR3 nucleotide sequence: TGCGCCAGCAGCCCGGAGAGGACAGGGGCTTTTTCGAACACTGAAGCTTTCTTT. As protein: CASSPERTGAFSNTEAFF.

V usage is TRBV6-2 or TRBV6-3 and J usage is TRBJ2-7, with D hard to call. Germline CDR1 reads MNHEY; CDR2 reads SVGEGT. Trimming stripped 2 bases from V and 7 bases from J, with 9 bases between. This CDR3 contains 12 residues. CDR3 protein: CASSYAQREQYF. CDR3 coding DNA: TGTGCCAGCAGTTACGCCCAGCGAGAGCAGTACTTC.

This chain uses TRBV12-3 or TRBV12-4 with TRBJ2-5, with TRBD1 as a possible D gene (5 bases). The V and J ends lost 5 bases and 4 bases respectively, with 11 bases between them. The CDR3 has 13 amino acids. The CDR3 nucleotides read TGTGCCAGCAGTCGGACACGCTTAGAGACCCAGTACTTC. Encoded protein: CASSRTRLETQYF.

This chain links TRBV11-2 with TRBJ1-2; D unresolved. V dropped 1 base and J dropped 3 bases, with 12 bases sitting between them. Germline assignment: CDR1 SGHAT and CDR2 FQNNGV. The CDR3 spans 15 residues. This CDR3 is CASSLGVPSHYGYTF. In DNA, the CDR3 is TGTGCCAGCAGCTTAGGGGTCCCCTCACACTATGGCTACACCTTC.

The chain joins TRBV9 to TRBJ2-1; 11 bases fit TRBD2. V lost 3 bases and J lost 3; bases outside the gene matches: 2. Germline lookup yields CDR1 SGDLS and CDR2 YYNGEE. The CDR3 consists of 15 residues. CDR3 sequence reads: CASSDSGGVYNEQFF. The CDR3 DNA is TGTGCCAGCAGCGATAGCGGGGGGGTCTACAATGAGCAGTTCTTC.

This chain connects TRBV7-3 to TRBJ2-7; D uncertain. The V end was cut by 5 bases, the J end by 4 bases, with 12 bases between. The CDR3 consists of 13 residues. The germline CDR1 and CDR2 sequences are SGHTA and FQGTGA. The DNA for the CDR3 is TGTGCCAGCAGCCTAGGCTTCCAATACGAGCAGTACTTC. Translating gives CASSLGFQYEQYF.

V usage is TRBV6-1 and J usage is TRBJ1-2; D perhaps matches TRBD1 (6 bases). V was clipped by 2 bases and J by 6 bases, with 16 bases between them. Germline V gene lookup returns CDR1 MNHNS and CDR2 SASEGT. The CDR3 is made up of 15 amino acids. The CDR3 loop reads CASSEIRGVWDGYTF. The CDR3 region has the DNA TGTGCCAGCAGTGAAATCAGGGGAGTCTGGGATGGCTACACCTTC.

V usage is TRBV9 and J usage is TRBJ1-2; D remains ambiguous. Germline V gives CDR1 SGDLS, CDR2 YYNGEE. The CDR3 runs to 15 residues. V gave up 0 bases and J gave up 2 bases, with 11 bases separating them. The CDR3 region has the DNA TGTGCCAGCAGCGTAGACCCGGTTAGAAACTATGGCTACACCTTC. Translation: CASSVDPVRNYGYTF.

The chain is built from TRBV12-2 and TRBJ2-7. TRBV12-2 is a recognized pseudogene. The CDR3 runs 15 residues. Here the CDR3 reads CASRLDTTHSYEQYF. In DNA form, the CDR3 reads TGTGCAAGTCGCTTAGACACCACTCACTCCTACGAGCAGTACTTC.

The chain links TRBV19 to TRBJ2-5, with D unresolved. V lost 7 bases and J 0 bases, leaving 12 bases between the germline ends. CDR3 length equals 14 residues. Germline CDR1 and CDR2: LNHDA and SQIVND (reference sequence). The DNA for the CDR3 is TGTGCCAGTATGGGGTGGCAGCACCAAGAGACCCAGTACTTC. This encodes CASMGWQHQETQYF. Looking up the rest from reference TRBV19 and TRBJ2-5 gives the full variable domain: DGGITQSPKYLFRKEGQNVTLSCEQNLNHDAMYWYRQDPGQGLRLIYYSQIVNDFQKGDIAEGYSVSREKKESFPLTVTSAQKNPTAFYLCASMGWQHQETQYFGPGTRLLVL.